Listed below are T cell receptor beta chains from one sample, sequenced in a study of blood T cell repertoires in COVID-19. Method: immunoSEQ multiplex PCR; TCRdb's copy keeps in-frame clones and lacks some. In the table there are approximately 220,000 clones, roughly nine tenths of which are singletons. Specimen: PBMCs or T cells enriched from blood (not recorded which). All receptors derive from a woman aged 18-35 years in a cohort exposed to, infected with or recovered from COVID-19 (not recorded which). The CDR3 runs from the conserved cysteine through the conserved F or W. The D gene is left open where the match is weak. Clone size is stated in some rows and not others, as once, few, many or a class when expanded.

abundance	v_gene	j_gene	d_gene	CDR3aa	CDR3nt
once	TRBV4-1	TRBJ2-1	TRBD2	CASSQVGTSGNNEQFF	TGCGCCAGCAGCCAAGTCGGGACTAGCGGAAACAATGAGCAGTTCTTC
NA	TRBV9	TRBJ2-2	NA	CASSTRWDTGELFF	TGTGCCAGCAGCACGCGGTGGGACACCGGGGAGCTGTTTTTT
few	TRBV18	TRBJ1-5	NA	CASSPDSYSNQPQHF	TGTGCCAGCTCACCGGACAGCTATAGCAATCAGCCCCAGCATTTT
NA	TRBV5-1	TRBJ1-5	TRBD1	CASSLGQGVGAQHF	TGCGCCAGCAGCTTGGGGCAGGGGGTTGGAGCCCAGCATTTT
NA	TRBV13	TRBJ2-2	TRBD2	CASTFPGGPNTGELFF	TGTGCCAGCACCTTCCCGGGGGGACCAAACACCGGGGAGCTGTTTTTT
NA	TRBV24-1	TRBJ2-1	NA	CATRKSGQKSNEQFF	TGTGCCACCAGGAAATCGGGACAAAAAAGCAATGAGCAGTTCTTC
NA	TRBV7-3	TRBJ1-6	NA	CASSLVGRGNSPLHF	TGTGCCAGCAGCTTAGTAGGTCGGGGGAATTCACCCCTCCACTTT
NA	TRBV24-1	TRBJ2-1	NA	CATSDLGSHEQFF	TGTGCCACCAGTGATTTGGGGAGTCATGAGCAGTTCTTC
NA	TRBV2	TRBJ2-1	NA	CASSDETSSNEQFF	TGTGCCAGCAGTGATGAGACTTCGTCAAATGAGCAGTTCTTC
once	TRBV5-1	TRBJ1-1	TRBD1	CASSPTRGQGSNTEAFF	TGCGCCAGCAGCCCCACCCGGGGACAGGGGAGTAACACTGAAGCTTTCTTT
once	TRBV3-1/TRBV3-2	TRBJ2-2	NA	CASSLQNTGELFF	TGTGCCAGCAGCCTCCAGAACACCGGGGAGCTGTTTTTT
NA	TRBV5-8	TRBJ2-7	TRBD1	CASSYKLTTGVTYEQYF	TGTGCCAGCAGCTATAAGTTAACCACAGGGGTTACCTACGAGCAGTACTTC
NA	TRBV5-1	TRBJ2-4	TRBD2	CASSLGTSGNIQYF	TGCGCCAGCAGCTTGGGCACTAGCGGGAACATTCAGTACTTC
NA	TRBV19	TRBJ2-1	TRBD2	CASRGASGIMGEQFF	TGTGCCAGTAGGGGGGCTAGCGGGATTATGGGTGAGCAGTTCTTC
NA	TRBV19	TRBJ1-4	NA	CASSKRGEGEKLFF	TGTGCCAGTTCGAAGAGAGGGGAGGGTGAAAAACTGTTTTTT
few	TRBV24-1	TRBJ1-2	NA	CATSDSDIYGYTF	TGTGCCACCAGTGATTCGGACATCTATGGCTACACCTTC
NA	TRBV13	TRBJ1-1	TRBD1	CASSLQGAEAFF	TGTGCCAGCAGCTTACAGGGGGCTGAAGCTTTCTTT
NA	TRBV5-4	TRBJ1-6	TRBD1	CASSLASGTGGGDSPLHF	TGTGCCAGCAGCTTGGCCTCCGGGACAGGGGGCGGTGATTCACCCCTCCACTTT
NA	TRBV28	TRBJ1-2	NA	CASSTGSQGYTF	TGTGCCAGCAGTACAGGGTCCCAGGGCTACACCTTC
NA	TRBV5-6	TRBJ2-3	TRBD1	CASSRDRDITDTQYF	TGTGCCAGCAGCCGCGACAGGGACATCACAGATACGCAGTATTTT
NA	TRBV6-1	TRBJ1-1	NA	CASSEGIGFGEAFF	TGTGCCAGCAGTGAAGGGATCGGGTTTGGTGAAGCTTTCTTT
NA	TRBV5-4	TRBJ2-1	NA	CASSLGRNEQFF	TGTGCCAGCAGCTTGGGGCGGAATGAGCAGTTCTTC
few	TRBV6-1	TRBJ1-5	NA	CASSEGPIPANGDQPQHF	TGTGCCAGCAGTGAAGGGCCCATTCCCGCCAACGGGGATCAGCCCCAGCATTTT
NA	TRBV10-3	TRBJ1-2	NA	CAISERGEDGYTF	TGTGCCATCAGTGAACGTGGGGAGGATGGCTACACCTTC
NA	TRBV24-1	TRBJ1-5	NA	CATSDGQGGGNQPQHF	TGTGCCACCAGTGATGGCCAGGGTGGTGGCAATCAGCCCCAGCATTTT
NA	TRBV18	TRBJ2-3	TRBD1	CASSEGTGRTDTQYF	TGTGCCAGCTCAGAGGGGACAGGACGAACAGATACGCAGTATTTT
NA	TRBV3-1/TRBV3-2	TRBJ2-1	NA	CASSRGQAGEFF	TGTGCCAGCAGCCGGGGACAGGCGGGGGAGTTCTTC
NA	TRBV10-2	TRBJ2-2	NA	CASRPESMYLLYPTGELFF	TGCGCCAGCAGGCCGGAGTCCATGTACCTACTCTACCCCACCGGGGAGCTGTTTTTT
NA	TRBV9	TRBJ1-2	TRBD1	CASSAGTGGVGYTF	TGTGCCAGCAGCGCCGGGACAGGGGGCGTAGGCTACACCTTC
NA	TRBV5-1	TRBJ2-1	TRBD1	CASSSGTGVYNEQFF	TGCGCCAGCAGCTCCGGGACAGGGGTCTACAATGAGCAGTTCTTC
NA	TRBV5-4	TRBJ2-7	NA	CASSPNSGGSYEQYF	TGTGCCAGCAGCCCAAATAGCGGAGGTTCCTACGAGCAGTACTTC
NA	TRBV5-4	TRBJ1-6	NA	CASSLPTRGPIDSPLHF	TGTGCCAGCAGCTTGCCCACTCGCGGCCCGATAGATTCACCCCTCCACTTT
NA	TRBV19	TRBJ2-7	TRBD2	CASSRVGGFSSPNSYEQYF	TGTGCCAGTAGTAGGGTGGGGGGGTTTTCTAGCCCCAACTCCTACGAGCAGTACTTC
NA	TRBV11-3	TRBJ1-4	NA	CASSLAGREGEKLFF	TGTGCCAGCAGCTTAGCTGGCAGGGAAGGCGAAAAACTGTTTTTT
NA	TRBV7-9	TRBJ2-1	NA	CASSFRGEIGEQFF	TGTGCCAGCAGCTTTCGCGGGGAGATTGGTGAGCAGTTCTTC
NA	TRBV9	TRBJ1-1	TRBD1	CASSKTDRRNTEAFF	TGTGCCAGCAGCAAGACGGACAGGAGGAACACTGAAGCTTTCTTT
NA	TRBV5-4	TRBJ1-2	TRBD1	CASSQTGGVEGYTF	TGTGCCAGCAGCCAAACAGGGGGCGTAGAGGGCTACACCTTC
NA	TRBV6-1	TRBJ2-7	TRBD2	CASSEWLAGDVYEQYF	TGTGCCAGCAGTGAGTGGCTAGCGGGGGATGTCTACGAGCAGTACTTC
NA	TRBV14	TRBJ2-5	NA	CASSQDPGETQYF	TGTGCCAGCAGCCAAGACCCTGGCGAGACCCAGTACTTC
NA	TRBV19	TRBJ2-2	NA	CASSRQGGVTGELFF	TGTGCCAGTAGTCGGCAGGGAGGTGTCACCGGGGAGCTGTTTTTT